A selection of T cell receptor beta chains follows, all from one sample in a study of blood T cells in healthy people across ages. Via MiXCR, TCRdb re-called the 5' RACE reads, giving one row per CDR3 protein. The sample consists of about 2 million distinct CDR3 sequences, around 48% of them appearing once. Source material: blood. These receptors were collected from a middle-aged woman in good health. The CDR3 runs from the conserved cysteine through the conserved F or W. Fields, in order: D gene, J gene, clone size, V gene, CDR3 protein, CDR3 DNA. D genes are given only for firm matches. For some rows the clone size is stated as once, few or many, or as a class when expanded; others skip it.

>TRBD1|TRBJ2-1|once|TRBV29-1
CSVGQSYNEQFF
TGCAGCGTGGGACAGAGCTACAATGAGCAGTTCTTC
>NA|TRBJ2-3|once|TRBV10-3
CATKDGPNTDTQYF
TGTGCCACCAAAGACGGCCCGAACACAGATACGCAGTATTTT
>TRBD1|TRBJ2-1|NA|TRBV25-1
CASSDSRTGEIFFYNEQFF
TGTGCCAGCAGTGATAGTAGGACAGGGGAAATTTTTTTTTACAATGAGCAGTTCTTC
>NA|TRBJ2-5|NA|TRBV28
CASSLNGKLYGQYF
TGTGCCAGCAGTTTAAACGGGAAGCTTTACGGGCAGTACTTC
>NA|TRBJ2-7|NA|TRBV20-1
CSASSAQYF
TGCAGTGCTAGTAGTGCCCAGTACTTC
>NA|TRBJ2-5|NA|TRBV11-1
CASSLAPSGHETQYF
TGTGCCAGCAGCTTAGCTCCGTCAGGGCACGAGACCCAGTACTTC
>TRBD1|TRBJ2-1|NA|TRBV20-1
CSARPLDRDNNEQFF
TGCAGTGCCAGACCTCTGGACAGGGACAACAATGAGCAGTTCTTC
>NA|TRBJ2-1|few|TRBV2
CASSEAHFNEQFF
TGTGCCAGCAGTGAAGCCCATTTCAATGAGCAGTTCTTC
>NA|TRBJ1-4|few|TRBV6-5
CASSYSGRNEKLFF
TGTGCCAGCAGTTACTCCGGAAGGAATGAAAAACTGTTTTTT
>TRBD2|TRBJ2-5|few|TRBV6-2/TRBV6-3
CASSPFGAGVQETQYF
TGTGCCAGCAGTCCCTTCGGAGCGGGGGTCCAAGAGACCCAGTACTTC
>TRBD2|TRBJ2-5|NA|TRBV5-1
CASSPGGTPREQYF
TGCGCCAGCTCACCGGGGGGGACTCCTCGGGAGCAGTACTTC
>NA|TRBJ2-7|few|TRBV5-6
CASSLWGEFPYEQYF
TGTGCCAGCAGCTTGTGGGGGGAGTTCCCCTACGAGCAGTACTTC
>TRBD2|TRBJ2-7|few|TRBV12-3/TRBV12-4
CASSSRYAGTSGGDESSYEQYF
TGTGCCAGCAGTAGCCGTTACGCCGGGACTAGCGGGGGGGACGAAAGCTCCTACGAGCAGTACTTC
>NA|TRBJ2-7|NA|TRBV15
CATSRGDGAGSLNEQYF
TGTGCCACCAGCAGGGGGGACGGCGCAGGGAGTTTGAATGAGCAGTACTTC
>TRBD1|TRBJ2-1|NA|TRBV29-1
CSGVGTGPYNEQFF
TGCAGCGGGGTCGGGACAGGCCCGTACAATGAGCAGTTCTTC
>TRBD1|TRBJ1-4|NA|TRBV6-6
CASSDRAYEKLFF
TGTGCCAGCTCGGACAGGGCTTATGAAAAACTGTTTTTT
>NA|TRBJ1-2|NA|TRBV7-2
CASSLDGGTDYGYTF
TGTGCCAGCAGCTTAGATGGGGGCACGGACTATGGCTACACCTTC
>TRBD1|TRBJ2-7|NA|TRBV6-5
CASVRSGQVQLYEQYF
TGTGCCAGTGTGCGGTCGGGACAGGTCCAGCTCTACGAGCAGTACTTC
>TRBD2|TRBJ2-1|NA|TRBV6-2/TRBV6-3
CASIDGLAGSVEQFF
TGTGCCAGCATCGACGGACTAGCGGGGTCGGTTGAGCAGTTCTTC
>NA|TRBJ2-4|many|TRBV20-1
CSARDGRELAKNIQYF
TGCAGTGCTAGAGATGGAAGGGAACTAGCCAAAAACATTCAGTACTTC
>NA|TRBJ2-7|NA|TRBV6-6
CASSFRYNEQYF
TGTGCCAGCAGTTTCAGATACAATGAGCAGTACTTC